The 29 T cell receptor beta chains presented below share a single source sample, sequenced in a study of breast tumors, draining lymph nodes, adjacent tissues. Each CDR3 protein gets one entry after TCRdb re-called the multiplex PCR reads with MiXCR. The sample gives under 75,000 distinct CDR3 sequences, roughly 59% of which show up once; roughly a fifth is in the top ten. The sequencing input was breast tumor tissue. All receptors derive from a female donor with breast cancer. Some clones in this sample may be carry-over from other donors' samples.

This clonotype showed up just once. This chain links TRBV20-1 with TRBJ2-5; 13 bases agree with TRBD2. CDR1 and CDR2 from the germline V gene are DFQATT and SNEGSKA (reference sequence). V shed 0 bases and J 5 bases; nucleotides not matched to a gene: 9. CDR3 size: 17 residues. The CDR3 DNA follows: TGCAGTGCTAGAGACCGGACTAGCGGGAGAGATTGGGAGACCCAGTACTTC. Translated: CSARDRTSGRDWETQYF.

This chain connects TRBV20-1 to TRBJ1-4; a weak D match, TRBD1 (5 bases). Trimming removed 6 bases at V and 8 bases at J, with 13 bases between. Germline CDR1 reads DFQATT; CDR2 reads SNEGSKA (reference sequence). The CDR3 is 12 amino acids. CDR3 amino acids: CSANGGTEKLFF. CDR3 bases: TGCAGTGCCAATGGGGGGACGGAAAAACTGTTTTTT.

This chain links TRBV7-8 with TRBJ2-1, with D possibly matching TRBD2 (6 bases). The CDR3 sequence is 14 residues long. V lost 5 bases and J 7 bases, leaving 15 bases between the germline ends. CDR1 SGHVS and CDR2 FQNEAQ come from the germline V gene. The CDR3 protein is CASSPGLSWNEQFF. The CDR3 region has the DNA TGTGCCAGCAGCCCGGGACTGAGTTGGAATGAGCAGTTCTTC. Full variable domain (remainder filled in from reference TRBV7-8 and TRBJ2-1): GAGVSQSPRYKVAKRGQDVALRCDPISGHVSLFWYQQALGQGPEFLTYFQNEAQLDKSGLPSDRFFAERPEGSVSTLKIQRTQQEDSAVYLCASSPGLSWNEQFFGPGTRLTVL.

This clonotype occurred once. The CDR3 coding sequence is TGTGCCAGCAGGGAACCGGGGTGGGGGAATCAGCCCCAGCATTTT. Encoded protein: CASREPGWGNQPQHF. The gene calls are TRBV6-2 or TRBV6-3 and TRBJ1-5; D may be TRBD1 (5 bases). The CDR3 sequence is 15 residues long. The V end was cut by 6 bases, the J end by 4 bases, with 16 bases between. CDR1 MNHEY and CDR2 SVGEGT come from the germline V gene.

Only one count was recorded for this clonotype. V is TRBV7-2 and J is TRBJ2-7, with 8 bases fitting TRBD1. The CDR3 spans 15 residues. V was pared by 4 bases and J by 2 bases, with 7 bases of the junction left unmatched. The germline V gene has CDR1 SGHTA and CDR2 FQGNSA. DNA of the CDR3: TGTGCCAGCAGCTCCGGACAGGGATCACCCTACGAGCAGTACTTC. The encoded protein is CASSSGQGSPYEQYF.

This clonotype was seen only once. V usage is TRBV2 and J usage is TRBJ2-1; 7 nucleotides line up with TRBD2. Germline lookup yields CDR1 SNHLY and CDR2 FYNNEI. The CDR3 loop spans 15 amino acids. V dropped 6 bases and J dropped 3; count of bases not matched to a gene: 8. The CDR3 region is CASSAGLADYNEQFF. The CDR3, as DNA: TGTGCCAGCAGCGCAGGGCTAGCGGACTACAATGAGCAGTTCTTC.

J is TRBJ2-1 and V is TRBV20-1; 12 nucleotides line up with TRBD2. The V and J ends lost 6 bases and 2 bases, in that order; junction bases with no gene match: 8. The germline gives CDR1 DFQATT, CDR2 SNEGSKA (reference sequence). CDR3 length: 16 amino acids. The DNA of the CDR3 is TGCAGTGCCTCCCCCCGACTAGCGGGAGCCTACAATGAGCAGTTCTTC. Translating gives CSASPRLAGAYNEQFF.

The chain has TRBV9 and TRBJ2-5; 7 nucleotides agree with TRBD2. Germline CDR1 reads SGDLS; CDR2 reads YYNGEE. V gave up 0 bases and J gave up 2 bases; unmatched junction bases: 7. This CDR3 contains 16 residues. The CDR3 DNA reads TGTGCCAGCAGCGTAGAATCGGCTAGCGGACAAGAGACCCAGTACTTC. This encodes CASSVESASGQETQYF.

This clonotype was detected ten times or more. The genes are TRBV19 and TRBJ2-2, with TRBD1 matching 10 bases. V lost 5 bases to trimming and J lost 4 bases; unmatched junction nucleotides: 7. The CDR3 runs to 16 residues. Germline-derived CDR1 and CDR2 are LNHDA and SQIVND (reference sequence). The CDR3 here is CASSPGTGESTGELFF. As DNA, the CDR3 is TGTGCCAGTAGTCCGGGGACAGGGGAGAGCACCGGGGAGCTGTTTTTT. Drawing the rest from reference TRBV19 and TRBJ2-2, the complete variable domain is DGGITQSPKYLFRKEGQNVTLSCEQNLNHDAMYWYRQDPGQGLRLIYYSQIVNDFQKGDIAEGYSVSREKKESFPLTVTSAQKNPTAFYLCASSPGTGESTGELFFGEGSRLTVL.

At least ten counts were recorded for this clonotype. The CDR3 sequence is CASSSGGGDTGELFF. The CDR3 coding sequence is TGTGCCAGCAGCTCAGGGGGAGGGGACACCGGGGAGCTGTTTTTT. This sequence joins TRBV7-9 and TRBJ2-2; D tentatively reads TRBD1 or TRBD2 (7 bases each). V shed 4 bases and J shed 3 bases, with 12 bases lying between them. Germline lookup yields CDR1 SEHNR and CDR2 FQNEAQ (reference sequence). The CDR3 covers 15 residues.

The chain has TRBV20-1 and TRBJ1-3; 7 nucleotides line up with TRBD1. Germline CDR1 and CDR2: DFQATT and SNEGSKA (reference sequence). With V trimmed by 6 bases and J by 2 bases, 7 bases remained unmatched. CDR3 length equals 14 residues. DNA for the CDR3: TGCAGTGCGCCCCAGGGGGTTGCTGGAAACACCATATATTTT. Translating gives CSAPQGVAGNTIYF.

This clonotype was seen at least ten times. V gene TRBV6-1 combines with J gene TRBJ2-7; 8 positions match TRBD1. The germline gives CDR1 MNHNS, CDR2 SASEGT. V shed 6 bases, J shed 3 bases, and the junction held 10 bases outside the gene matches. The CDR3 has 15 residues. The DNA of the CDR3 is TGTGCCAGCAGGCCACCAGGGGGCCCCTACTACGAGCAGTACTTC. This gives the protein CASRPPGGPYYEQYF.

The rearrangement joins TRBV2 to TRBJ2-1; TRBD1 matches at 7 bases. J lost 4 bases, V lost 8 bases, and 14 bases had no gene match. Germline V CDR1 and CDR2: SNHLY, FYNNEI. The CDR3 covers 16 residues. The CDR3 DNA reads as TGTGCCAGCGTTGAGATATGGGACAGCCGATACAATGAGCAGTTCTTC. Its protein is CASVEIWDSRYNEQFF. Looking up the rest from reference TRBV2 and TRBJ2-1 gives the full variable domain: EPEVTQTPSHQVTQMGQEVILRCVPISNHLYFYWYRQILGQKVEFLVSFYNNEISEKSEIFDDQFSVERPDGSNFTLKIRSTKLEDSAMYFCASVEIWDSRYNEQFFGPGTRLTVL.

The gene calls are TRBV19 and TRBJ1-5; weak D call: TRBD1 (6 bases). Germline V gene data show CDR1 as LNHDA and CDR2 as SQIVND (reference sequence). V was cut by 3 bases and J by 7 bases, with 10 bases left in between. This CDR3 is 13 amino acids long. The CDR3 reads CASSMQGLQPQHF. The CDR3 DNA reads as TGTGCCAGTAGTATGCAGGGGTTGCAGCCCCAGCATTTT.

The genes are TRBV24-1 and TRBJ1-4; no firm D call. This CDR3 spans 12 amino acids. CDR1 and CDR2 from the germline V gene are KGHDR and SFDVKD. Deletions cut 6 bases from V and 8 bases from J, with 9 bases between. The CDR3 DNA is TGTGCCACCAGTAGGTCGGGAGAAAAACTGTTTTTT. Amino acids: CATSRSGEKLFF.

This clonotype appeared many times. V and J are TRBV30 and TRBJ2-7, with D perhaps TRBD2 (7 bases). There are 14 residues in the CDR3. V dropped 0 bases and J dropped 1 base, with 10 bases sitting between them. Per germline, CDR1 GTSNPN and CDR2 SVGIG (reference sequence). In DNA, the CDR3 is TGTGCCTGGAGTGTGGGGAGGGGGTCCTACGAGCAGTACTTC. The encoded protein is CAWSVGRGSYEQYF. Drawing the rest from reference TRBV30 and TRBJ2-7, the complete variable domain is SQTIHQWPATLVQPVGSPLSLECTVEGTSNPNLYWYRQAAGRGLQLLFYSVGIGQISSEVPQNLSASRPQDRQFILSSKKLLLSDSGFYLCAWSVGRGSYEQYFGPGTRLTVT.

The chain links TRBV2 to TRBJ2-7, with TRBD1 matching over 9 bases. CDR1 and CDR2 from the germline V gene are SNHLY and FYNNEI. The junction had 10 bases not matched to a gene; V was cut back by 4 bases and J by 3 bases. CDR3 size: 16 residues. CDR3: CASSGGQPGQGYEQYF. CDR3 DNA: TGTGCCAGCAGTGGTGGACAGCCGGGACAGGGCTACGAGCAGTACTTC.

The V and J genes are TRBV24-1 and TRBJ2-3, with D unclear. Germline V CDR1 and CDR2: KGHDR, SFDVKD. Trimming removed 3 bases from V and 6 bases from J, with 9 bases in between. The CDR3 is 13 amino acids. The CDR3 DNA follows: TGTGCCACCAGTGATCAATTTTTGGATACGCAGTATTTT. This encodes CATSDQFLDTQYF.

This clonotype has ten or more counts. This chain joins TRBV20-1 and TRBJ1-3; D not resolved. V lost 0 bases to trimming and J lost 3 bases, with 6 bases between them. The germline V gene encodes CDR1 DFQATT and CDR2 SNEGSKA (reference sequence). There are 13 residues in the CDR3. CDR3 coding DNA: TGCAGTGCTAGAGATCCCCTTGGAAACACCATATATTTT. Its protein product is CSARDPLGNTIYF.

Details on this clonotype: Because the CDR3 is missing its conserved closing phenylalanine or tryptophan, this is likely a read error. The DNA is omitted, as the CDR3 cannot be located on it reliably, and the CDR3 follows TCRdb's listing. The chain couples TRBV29-1 to TRBJ1-2. From its first to its last residue, the CDR3 has 14 amino acids. CDR1 and CDR2 from the germline V gene are SQVTM and ANQGSEA. The CDR3 reads CILKGLEGTYGCTL.

In its sample, this clonotype was seen a few times. The CDR3 region has the DNA TGTGCCAGCAGCGGGACTAGCGGGGGTTCACCCCTCCACTTT. This encodes CASSGTSGGSPLHF. This sequence joins TRBV3-1 and TRBJ1-6; possible D gene TRBD1, 5 bases. Germline values: CDR1 LGHDT, CDR2 YNNKEL (reference sequence). The CDR3 contains 14 residues. Trimming stripped 5 bases from V and 9 bases from J, with 14 bases between.

This clonotype turned up a few times. The gene calls are TRBV14 and TRBJ2-5; D is undetermined. Germline CDR1 is SGHDN and CDR2 is FVKESK. The germline V and J ends were trimmed by 6 bases and 5 bases, with 16 bases remaining between them. The CDR3 runs 14 residues. The DNA of the CDR3 is TGTGCCAGCAGAAGTGGTGGCGCTCTGGAGACCCAGTACTTC. It codes for CASRSGGALETQYF.

The chain employs TRBV29-1 and TRBJ2-1; 10 bases are a match to TRBD2. The V gene end was trimmed by 8 bases and the J gene end by 10 bases; junction bases not matched to a gene: 14. The germline CDR1 and CDR2 sequences are SQVTM and ANQGSEA. The CDR3 contains 14 residues. The CDR3 protein is CSSLSGGNEREQFF. CDR3 sequence (DNA): TGCAGCTCACTTAGCGGGGGGAACGAACGGGAGCAGTTCTTC.

V is TRBV7-2 and J is TRBJ1-2; D is possibly TRBD1 (5 bases). Germline V gene data show CDR1 as SGHTA and CDR2 as FQGNSA. This CDR3 spans 18 amino acids. The V end was cut by 5 bases, the J end by 4 bases, with 26 bases between. CDR3 bases: TGTGCCAGCAGCCCCCAGATTTTTAGCGGGGGAATCAGCTATGGCTACACCTTC. Its translation is CASSPQIFSGGISYGYTF.

As for this clonotype: Its ends do not fully match the called genes, so a read error is possible. The rearrangement links TRBV9 to TRBJ2-7; TRBD2 might be the D (6 bases). Looked up from germline, CDR1 is SGDLS and CDR2 is YYNGEE. The CDR3 runs to 15 residues. CDR3 region: CASSVAASESYEPYF. Here the CDR3 DNA reads TGTGCCAGCAGCGTAGCAGCTAGCGAGTCCTACGAGCCGTACTTC.

The chain has TRBV11-2 and TRBJ1-2; 10 positions match TRBD1. This CDR3 spans 15 amino acids. J lost 6 bases, V lost 1 base, and 5 bases had no gene match. Germline CDR1 SGHAT, CDR2 FQNNGV. Here the CDR3 DNA reads TGTGCCAGCAGCTTAGTTTCGACAGGGGGCCATGGCTACACCTTC. It yields the protein CASSLVSTGGHGYTF. Full variable domain (remainder filled in from reference TRBV11-2 and TRBJ1-2): EAGVAQSPRYKIIEKRQSVAFWCNPISGHATLYWYQQILGQGPKLLIQFQNNGVVDDSQLPKDRFSAERLKGVDSTLKIQPAKLEDSAVYLCASSLVSTGGHGYTFGSGTRLTVV.

This clonotype was seen repeatedly, ten times or more. The rearrangement joins TRBV7-3 to TRBJ1-3; weak D call: TRBD1 (5 bases). V dropped 3 bases and J dropped 4 bases, with 7 bases sitting between them. CDR1 and CDR2 from the germline V gene are SGHTA and FQGTGA. CDR3 length: 13 amino acids. The CDR3 nucleotides read TGTGCCAGCAGCTTGGGGGTCGGAAACACCATATATTTT. Translation gives CASSLGVGNTIYF.

This clonotype was seen repeatedly, ten times or more. The V gene is TRBV15, the J gene TRBJ1-4; D possibly corresponds to TRBD1 (6 bases). The CDR3 has 18 residues. In germline, CDR1 is LNHNV, CDR2 YYDKDF (reference sequence). V lost 0 bases and J 8 bases, leaving 22 bases between the germline ends. CDR3 loop: CATSRDSFYRDRSEKLFF. The CDR3 DNA sequence: TGTGCCACCAGCAGAGATTCCTTCTACAGGGATCGCTCCGAAAAACTGTTTTTT.

V usage is TRBV7-3 and J usage is TRBJ1-3, with D perhaps TRBD1 (5 bases). CDR1 is SGHTA and CDR2 is FQGTGA in the germline V gene. This CDR3 is built from 18 residues. Trimming took off 3 bases at V and 0 bases at J, with 18 bases between the two ends. CDR3 region: CASSFLLGAGHSGNTIYF. In nucleotides, the CDR3 is TGTGCCAGCAGCTTTCTCTTAGGGGCGGGCCACTCTGGAAACACCATATATTTT.